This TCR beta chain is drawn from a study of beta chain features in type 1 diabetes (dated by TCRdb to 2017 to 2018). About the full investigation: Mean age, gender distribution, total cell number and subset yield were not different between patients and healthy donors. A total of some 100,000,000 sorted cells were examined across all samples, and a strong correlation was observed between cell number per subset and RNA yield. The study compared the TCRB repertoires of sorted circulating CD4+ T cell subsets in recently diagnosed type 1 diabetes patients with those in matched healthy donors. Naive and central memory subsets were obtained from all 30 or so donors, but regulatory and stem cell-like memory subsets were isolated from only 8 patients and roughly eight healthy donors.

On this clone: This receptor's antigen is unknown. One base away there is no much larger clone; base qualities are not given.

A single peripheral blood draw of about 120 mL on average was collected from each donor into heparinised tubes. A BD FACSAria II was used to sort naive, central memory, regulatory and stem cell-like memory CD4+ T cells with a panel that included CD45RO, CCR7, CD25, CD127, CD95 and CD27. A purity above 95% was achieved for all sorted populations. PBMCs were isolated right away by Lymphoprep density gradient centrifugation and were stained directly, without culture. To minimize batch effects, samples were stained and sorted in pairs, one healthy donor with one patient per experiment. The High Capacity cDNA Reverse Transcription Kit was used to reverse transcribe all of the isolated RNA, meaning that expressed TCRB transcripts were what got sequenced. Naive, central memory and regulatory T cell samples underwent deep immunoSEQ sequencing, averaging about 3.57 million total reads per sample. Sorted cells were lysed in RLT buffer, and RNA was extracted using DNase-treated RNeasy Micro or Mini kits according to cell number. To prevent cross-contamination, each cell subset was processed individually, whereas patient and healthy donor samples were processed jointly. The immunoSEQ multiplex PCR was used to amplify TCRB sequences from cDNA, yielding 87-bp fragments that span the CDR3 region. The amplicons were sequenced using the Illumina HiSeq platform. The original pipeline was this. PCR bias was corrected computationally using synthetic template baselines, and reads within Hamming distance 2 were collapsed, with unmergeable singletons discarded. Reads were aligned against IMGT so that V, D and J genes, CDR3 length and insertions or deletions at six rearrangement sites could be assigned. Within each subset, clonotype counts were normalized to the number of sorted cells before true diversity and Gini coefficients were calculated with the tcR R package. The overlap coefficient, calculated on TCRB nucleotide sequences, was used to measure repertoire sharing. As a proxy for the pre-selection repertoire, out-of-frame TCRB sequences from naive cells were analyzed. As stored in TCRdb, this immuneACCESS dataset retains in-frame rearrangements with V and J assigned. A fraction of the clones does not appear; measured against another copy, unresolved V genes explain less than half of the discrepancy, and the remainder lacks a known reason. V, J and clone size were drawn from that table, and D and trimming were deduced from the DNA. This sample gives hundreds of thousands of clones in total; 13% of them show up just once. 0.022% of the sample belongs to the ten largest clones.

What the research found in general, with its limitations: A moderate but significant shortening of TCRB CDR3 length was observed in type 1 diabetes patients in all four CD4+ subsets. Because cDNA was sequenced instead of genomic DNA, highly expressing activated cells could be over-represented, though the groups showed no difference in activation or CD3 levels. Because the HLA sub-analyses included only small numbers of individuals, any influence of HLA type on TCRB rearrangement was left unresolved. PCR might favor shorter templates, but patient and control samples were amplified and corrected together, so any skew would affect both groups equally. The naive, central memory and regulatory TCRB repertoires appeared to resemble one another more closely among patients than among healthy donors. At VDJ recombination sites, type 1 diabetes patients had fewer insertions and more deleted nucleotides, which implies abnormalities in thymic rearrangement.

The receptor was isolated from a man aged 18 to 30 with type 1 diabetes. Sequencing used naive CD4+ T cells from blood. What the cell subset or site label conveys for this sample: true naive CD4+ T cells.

The CDR3 region reads CASSTRQASYEQYF. Here is the DNA: TGTGCCAGCTCAACTCGACAGGCCAGCTACGAGCAGTACTTC. Here the chain combines TRBV18 and TRBJ2-7, with TRBD1 perhaps the D gene, on 6 matching bases. Including cysteine and phenylalanine, the CDR3 has 14 amino acids. The sequence is cut down to CDR3 DNA, 42 bases in frame from base 1. The trim is 5 bases for V and 3 bases for J, with a gap of 14 bases between the germline ends. From the germline V gene, CDR1 is KGHSH and CDR2 is LQKENI.